This TCR beta chain was sequenced in a study of identical twins. Template switching introduced a universal primer site, and the cDNA bore unique molecular identifiers. MiXCR was run by TCRdb on the 5' RACE reads, yielding one entry per CDR3 protein. The table lists roughly 1.6 million distinct CDR3 sequences, about 30% of them singletons. Whole-study findings and limits: Models predicted too little out-of-frame TCR alpha sharing in monozygotic twins.

Germline V gene lookup returns CDR1 DFQATT and CDR2 SNEGSKA (reference sequence). The CDR3 loop spans 17 amino acids. V lost 5 bases, J lost 6 bases, and 18 bases stayed unmatched. Regarding this clonotype: Its antigen is still unknown.

The clonotype comes from a newborn girl in good health. V is TRBV20-1 and J is TRBJ2-1; TRBD2 agrees at 8 bases. The sequencing sample was made of cord blood. The CDR3: CSAHRDTISGAFNEQFF. The CDR3 DNA is TGCAGTGCTCACCGCGATACGATTAGCGGGGCGTTCAATGAGCAGTTCTTC.